The source of this T cell receptor (beta chain) is a study of post-analysis software for immune sequencing data. Study-wide points: Among 4 or 5 TRBV segments more frequent in patients than controls were TRBV5-6, TRBV5-1 and TRBV20-1.

This CDR3 region has 16 residues. Per the germline V gene, CDR1 is SGHTA and CDR2 is FQGTGA. The V segment lost 2 bases and the J segment 0 bases; nucleotides outside the gene matches: 1. The library was made from cDNA and included unique molecular identifiers. TCRdb independently ran MiXCR on the PCR reads; one entry per CDR3 protein. Among 500,000 to 600,000 distinct CDR3 sequences listed, 44% were seen once. This clonotype has only a few counts. Its antigen is not identified. The sequence derives from a girl aged 10 to 17 with multiple sclerosis. Source material: blood. The genes are TRBV7-3 and TRBJ2-3, with TRBD2 matching over 11 bases. The DNA of the CDR3 is TGTGCCAGCAGCTTACTAGCGGGGGGTAGCACAGATACGCAGTATTTT. This gives the protein CASSLLAGGSTDTQYF.